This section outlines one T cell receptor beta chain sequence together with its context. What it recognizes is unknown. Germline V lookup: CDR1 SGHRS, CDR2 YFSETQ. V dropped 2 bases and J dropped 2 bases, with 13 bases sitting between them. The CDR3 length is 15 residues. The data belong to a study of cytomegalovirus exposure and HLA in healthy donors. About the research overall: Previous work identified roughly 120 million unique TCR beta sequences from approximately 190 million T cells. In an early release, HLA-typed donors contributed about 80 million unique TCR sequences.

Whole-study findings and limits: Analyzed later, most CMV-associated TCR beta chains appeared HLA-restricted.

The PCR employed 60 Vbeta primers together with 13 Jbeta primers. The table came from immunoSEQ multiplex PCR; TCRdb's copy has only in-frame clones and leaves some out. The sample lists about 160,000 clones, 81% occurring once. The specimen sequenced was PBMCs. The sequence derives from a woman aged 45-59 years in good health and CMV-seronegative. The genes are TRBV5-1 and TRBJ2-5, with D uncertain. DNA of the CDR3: TGCGCCAGCAGCTTAAGACCCCAGGCACAAGAGACCCAGTACTTC. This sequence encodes CASSLRPQAQETQYF.